The 9 T cell receptor beta chains listed next were all sequenced from one sample in a study of molecular identifiers for immune sequencing clone quantification. TCRdb re-called the PCR reads with MiXCR, one entry per CDR3 protein. The table includes more than 300,000 distinct CDR3 sequences, 20% to 25% detected once. Source material: naive CD8+ T cells from blood, with Jurkat cell RNA spiked in. Subset given: FACS-sorted CD8+CD4-CCR7+CD45RA+ naive T cells. Source of these receptors: a human donor in good health. Some libraries in this study had Jurkat cell RNA spiked in.

Many counts were recorded for this clonotype. This rearrangement joins TRBV6-5 to TRBJ2-5; D tentatively reads TRBD1 or TRBD2 (5 bases each). This CDR3 is 14 amino acids long. CDR1 and CDR2 from the germline V gene are MNHEY and SVGAGI. The V end was cut by 5 bases, the J end by 5 bases, with 15 bases between. The CDR3 region has the DNA TGTGCCAGCAGTCCCGGCGGCAGGGACGAGACCCAGTACTTC. Translation: CASSPGGRDETQYF.

Note on this clonotype: Because it lacks the conserved phenylalanine or tryptophan at the end, this CDR3 is likely a read error. No DNA is shown, since the ends of the CDR3 on it are uncertain; the CDR3 is the one TCRdb lists. This sequence joins TRBV28 and TRBJ2-3; the table's D call, TRBD1, has no DNA check behind it. Germline CDR1 is MDHEN and CDR2 is SYDVKM. The CDR3 numbers 15 amino acids, ends counted. The CDR3 here is CASSSPQGISDTQCS.

In nucleotides, the CDR3 is TGTGCCAGCAGTACTCAGGCGGGAGGGGAGGAGACCCAGTACTTC. Amino acids: CASSTQAGGEETQYF. V gene TRBV12-3 or TRBV12-4 combines with J gene TRBJ2-5, with 9 bases identical to TRBD2. The CDR3 is 15 residues long. Trimming removed 5 bases from V and 5 bases from J; junction bases left unmatched: 9.

At least ten counts were recorded for this clonotype. The chain uses TRBV12-3 or TRBV12-4 and TRBJ2-4; 11 nucleotides match TRBD1. Trimming took 7 bases from V and 2 from J; bases not matched to a gene: 7. The CDR3 contains 16 residues. The CDR3 is CASTWTGGETKNIQYF. For the CDR3, the DNA is TGTGCCAGCACCTGGACAGGGGGCGAGACCAAAAACATTCAGTACTTC.

This clonotype was recorded at least ten times. The CDR3 spells CSARVLRTGRSGNTIYF. The CDR3 nucleotides are TGCAGTGCTAGAGTCCTACGGACAGGGCGCTCTGGAAACACCATATATTTT. The V call is TRBV20-1, the J call TRBJ1-3, with 8 bases identical to TRBD1. Germline V lookup: CDR1 DFQATT, CDR2 SNEGSKA (reference sequence). This CDR3 has 17 residues. After removal of 1 base from V and 0 bases from J, the junction contained 8 bases not matched to a gene.

With regard to this clonotype: This could be a read error, since a much larger clone is one nucleotide away. The chain uses TRBV6-5 and TRBJ1-1; D gene uncertain. The CDR3 contains 15 residues. The germline gives CDR1 MNHEY, CDR2 SVGAGI. The CDR3 nucleotides read TGTGTCAGCAGTTACTCATGGACTGGGAACACTGAAGCTTTCTTT. Protein: CVSSYSWTGNTEAFF.

This clonotype was counted only a few times. The chain is built from TRBV5-1 and TRBJ1-3; TRBD1 matches 11 bases. The CDR3 runs to 15 residues. From germline, CDR1 is SGHRS and CDR2 YFSETQ. J lost 4 bases, V lost 4 bases, and 4 bases had no gene match. The CDR3 loop reads CASSLGQGDGNTIYF. In DNA form, the CDR3 reads TGCGCCAGCAGCCTGGGACAGGGGGACGGAAACACCATATATTTT.

The table lists this clonotype with many counts. CDR3 bases: TGTGCCAGCAGCTCTGTACGGACGCGCACAGATACGCAGTATTTT. Translation: CASSSVRTRTDTQYF. The chain carries TRBV7-9 and TRBJ2-3; no firm D call. Germline V CDR1 and CDR2: SEHNR, FQNEAQ (reference sequence). This CDR3 has 15 amino acids. V lost 4 bases and J lost 1, with 12 bases in between.

This clonotype was observed many times. The chain has TRBV7-2 and TRBJ2-1; D unresolved. With 5 bases removed from V and 0 bases from J, the gap between germline ends came to 8 bases. The CDR3 consists of 14 residues. Germline values: CDR1 SGHTA, CDR2 FQGNSA. The CDR3 DNA reads TGTGCCAGCAGCCCCTCGAGCTCCTACAATGAGCAGTTCTTC. This encodes CASSPSSSYNEQFF.